The T cell receptor beta chain under discussion was sequenced for a study of early stage breast cancer tumors. The CDR3 contains 13 residues. After removal of 5 bases from V and 12 bases from J, the junction contained 6 bases not matched to a gene. Germline V lookup: CDR1 SGHTA, CDR2 FQGNSA. Study results and limitations: Comparing each tissue with blood distinguished tumor from normal in about 85% of the 16 patients. Most shared enriched TCRB sequences were commonly generated ones.

Blood replicates held 0.5 ug DNA, tumor or normal breast approximately 1.5 ug, two each. Data came from immunoSEQ multiplex PCR; TCRdb stores just in-frame clones and leaves some out. The data hold some 28,000 clones, with roughly three fifths observed a single time. This clone was picked up many times. The antigen remains unidentified. This receptor was obtained from a person aged 45-60 years with breast cancer. The sample was breast tumor tissue. The chain carries TRBV7-2 and TRBJ2-7; 14 nucleotides match TRBD2. CDR3 in DNA: TGTGCCAGCAGCGGGGGACTAGCGGGAGTTTTGTACTTC. Its protein is CASSGGLAGVLYF.